This TCR beta chain comes out of a study of shared clonotypes between healthy human individuals. CDR1 is MDHEN, CDR2 SYDVKM, per germline. V was shortened by 6 bases and J by 4 bases, with 13 bases between the two germline ends. The CDR3 has 15 residues. The repertoire was sequenced with immunoSEQ multiplex PCR; TCRdb's copy has only in-frame clones and lacks some. Of around 700,000 clones listed, about 78% were seen once; the top ten hold 1.8%. The sequenced material came from memory CD4+ T cells sorted from blood. Indicated subset: CD45RA-negative fraction. This receptor was obtained from a woman aged 25 to 39 in good health. The chain uses TRBV28 and TRBJ2-6; a possible D gene is TRBD1 (5 bases). This chain's CDR3 is CASSQPAGGANVLTF. The CDR3 nucleotides read TGTGCCAGCAGCCAACCCGCAGGGGGGGCCAACGTCCTGACTTTC.